The clone carrying this T cell receptor beta chain turned up a few times. This record belongs to a study of T cells in Graves' hyperthyroidism and ophthalmopathy. The investigators amplified TCR beta CDR3 regions from RNA transcripts. An initial round of RT-PCR targeting the TCR CDR3 relied on the HTBI primer set. TCRdb used MiXCR to reprocess the multiplex PCR reads, holding one entry per CDR3 protein. This table has under 650,000 distinct CDR3 sequences, 16% appearing once. Germline V lookup: CDR1 SNHLY, CDR2 FYNNEI. This CDR3 has 12 amino acids. The V gene lost 2 bases and the J gene lost 8 bases, with 9 bases spanning the gap.

The clonotype comes from a woman in her thirties with Graves' hyperthyroidism. Sequenced input: blood. This rearrangement joins TRBV2 to TRBJ1-2; D call uncertain. CDR3 coding DNA: TGTGCCAGCAGTGAACGAGGACGAGGCTACACCTTC. Its protein product is CASSERGRGYTF. The complete variable domain, with remaining parts taken from reference TRBV2 and TRBJ1-2, reads EPEVTQTPSHQVTQMGQEVILRCVPISNHLYFYWYRQILGQKVEFLVSFYNNEISEKSEIFDDQFSVERPDGSNFTLKIRSTKLEDSAMYFCASSERGRGYTFGSGTRLTVV.